This T cell receptor beta chain was identified during a study of regulatory T cells in long-lasting Graves disease. This clonotype was detected many times. Its cognate antigen is unknown. Study conclusions and caveats: Newly diagnosed patients shared more than 750 public clonotypes; persistent patients shared some 2,700.

Building the TCR beta libraries relied on iRepertoire HTBI primers, and CDR3 regions underwent Arm-PCR. MiXCR was run by TCRdb on the multiplex PCR reads, yielding one entry per CDR3 protein. The data contain 370,000 or so distinct CDR3 sequences, 16% of them singletons. Described time point: newly diagnosed GD, antithyroid drugs for less than 3 months. There was RNA extracted from PBMCs, and the TCR library was made from it. This CDR3 contains 13 residues. The germline V gene has CDR1 SQVTM and CDR2 ANQGSEA. J was trimmed by 8 bases and V by 7 bases; bases with no gene match: 9. The sample was also linked to a second study, of T cells in Graves' hyperthyroidism and ophthalmopathy.

The sequencing here drew on peripheral blood mononuclear cells (PBMCs), taken at new diagnosis, from a patient treated with antithyroid drugs. V usage is TRBV29-1 and J usage is TRBJ2-1; 9 nucleotides agree with TRBD1. This receptor was obtained from a young woman with Graves disease. CDR3 nucleotide sequence: TGCAGCGCCGGGACAGGGAAAGTAGATGAGCAGTTCTTC. Residues: CSAGTGKVDEQFF.